These 32 T cell receptor beta chains share one sample of origin, sequenced in a study of spatial heterogeneity in lung cancer. The sample's time point: sample taken at primary tumor resection. Whole RNA obtained from tumor, nontumor lung or frozen PBMC underwent sequencing without sorting. Using its own MiXCR run on the 5' RACE reads, TCRdb lists one record per CDR3 protein. The sample has about 36,000 distinct CDR3 sequences, 4% to 6% seen once. The material was PBMCs, obtained at surgery. These receptor sequences come from a female donor with early-stage non-small cell lung cancer.

The genes are TRBV3-1 and TRBJ1-3, with D maybe TRBD1 (5 bases). CDR1 LGHDT and CDR2 YNNKEL come from the germline V gene (reference sequence). V was clipped by 4 bases and J by 1 base, with 11 bases between them. This CDR3 is 15 amino acids long. The CDR3 region is CASSPPQGSGNTIYF. CDR3 in DNA: TGTGCCAGCAGCCCTCCCCAGGGATCTGGAAACACCATATATTTT. The full variable domain, rest sourced from reference TRBV3-1 and TRBJ1-3, is DTAVSQTPKYLVTQMGNDKSIKCEQNLGHDTMYWYKQDSKKFLKIMFSYNNKELIINETVPNRFSPKSPDKAHLNLHINSLELGDSAVYFCASSPPQGSGNTIYFGEGSWLTVV.

This chain uses TRBV18 with TRBJ2-1; maybe TRBD2 (7 bases). Germline V gives CDR1 KGHSH, CDR2 LQKENI. Trimming removed 8 bases from V and 9 bases from J, with 20 bases in between. This CDR3 comprises 14 residues. Here the CDR3 DNA reads TGTGCCAGCAAAGGGGGGGCCGGCATACCTGAGCAGTTCTTC. As protein: CASKGGAGIPEQFF.

This clonotype showed up many times. The chain's CDR3 is CASSLWTGNEKLFF. DNA of the CDR3: TGCGCCAGCAGCTTATGGACGGGGAATGAAAAACTGTTTTTT. The V and J genes are TRBV5-1 and TRBJ1-4; D gene uncertain. The germline V and J ends were trimmed by 2 bases and 5 bases, with 10 bases remaining between them. This CDR3 comprises 14 residues. Germline CDR1 SGHRS, CDR2 YFSETQ. Variable domain in full (rest from reference TRBV5-1 and TRBJ1-4): KAGVTQTPRYLIKTRGQQVTLSCSPISGHRSVSWYQQTPGQGLQFLFEYFSETQRNKGNFPGRFSGRQFSNSRSEMNVSTLELGDSALYLCASSLWTGNEKLFFGSGTQLSVL.

This clonotype was recorded at least ten times. The rearrangement links TRBV20-1 to TRBJ2-1; D gene unclear. The CDR3 spans 11 residues. The germline V gene encodes CDR1 DFQATT and CDR2 SNEGSKA (reference sequence). The V and J ends lost 6 bases and 4 bases respectively, with 7 bases between them. For the CDR3, the DNA is TGCAGTGCCGACCAATACAATGAGCAGTTCTTC. This gives the protein CSADQYNEQFF.

In its sample, this clonotype was seen many times. V and J are TRBV28 and TRBJ1-2; perhaps TRBD1 as D (5 bases). With 4 bases removed from V and 4 bases from J, the gap between germline ends came to 19 bases. There are 16 residues in the CDR3. CDR1 and CDR2 (germline): MDHEN, SYDVKM. CDR3 coding DNA: TGTGCCAGCAGTTCCTTCATTTGGGGACTCCTCTATGGCTACACCTTC. Protein product: CASSSFIWGLLYGYTF.

This clonotype appeared many times. The J gene is TRBJ2-3, the V gene TRBV5-1, with D unclear. V was pared by 0 bases and J by 5 bases, with 10 bases between. Germline V lookup: CDR1 SGHRS, CDR2 YFSETQ. The CDR3 has 14 amino acids. This chain's CDR3 is CASSLGAFKDTQYF. CDR3 bases: TGCGCCAGCAGCTTGGGGGCGTTCAAAGATACGCAGTATTTT.

This clonotype has a handful of counts. CDR3 bases: TGTGCCAGCAGCTCCATTCGGACTAGCGTAACCGATACGCAGTATTTT. Translation gives CASSSIRTSVTDTQYF. V usage is TRBV11-2 and J usage is TRBJ2-3, with 9 bases lining up with TRBD2. The CDR3 has 16 residues. The V segment lost 4 bases and the J segment 6 bases; nucleotides outside the gene matches: 11. Germline V lookup: CDR1 SGHAT, CDR2 FQNNGV.

This clonotype was recorded at least ten times. This chain joins TRBV11-3 and TRBJ1-1, with 8 bases identical to TRBD1. This CDR3 region has 21 residues. Germline V gives CDR1 SGHNT, CDR2 YENEEA. The trim removed 2 bases at V and 5 bases at J, leaving 25 bases unmatched. CDR3 residues: CASSLLSRGTGFFRKETEAFF. The CDR3 DNA reads as TGTGCCAGCAGCTTATTGAGTCGTGGGACAGGTTTTTTTCGGAAAGAGACTGAAGCTTTCTTT. Variable domain in full (rest from reference TRBV11-3 and TRBJ1-1): EAGVVQSPRYKIIEKKQPVAFWCNPISGHNTLYWYLQNLGQGPELLIRYENEEAVDDSQLPKDRFSAERLKGVDSTLKIQPAELGDSAVYLCASSLLSRGTGFFRKETEAFFGQGTRLTVV.

In this sample, this clonotype turned up many times. This chain joins TRBV7-2 and TRBJ2-7; 8 nucleotides align to TRBD2. CDR3 length: 14 amino acids. Germline trimming cut 5 bases from V and 3 bases from J; bases unmatched to any gene: 6. Germline values: CDR1 SGHTA, CDR2 FQGNSA. CDR3: CASSRGLANYEQYF. The CDR3 coding sequence is TGTGCCAGCAGCAGAGGACTAGCAAACTACGAGCAGTACTTC.

This clonotype has at least ten counts. This chain uses TRBV20-1 with TRBJ2-1; D might be TRBD2 (6 bases). Germline CDR1 and CDR2: DFQATT and SNEGSKA (reference sequence). This CDR3 region has 11 residues. V shed 1 base and J shed 10 bases, with 8 bases lying between them. CDR3 protein: CSARVAGEQFF. In DNA form, the CDR3 reads TGCAGTGCTAGAGTCGCGGGGGAGCAGTTCTTC.

In its sample, this clonotype was seen many times. This sequence joins TRBV30 and TRBJ2-5; 11 bases are a match to TRBD2. The CDR3 totals 15 residues. CDR1 and CDR2 (germline): GTSNPN, SVGIG (reference sequence). V shed 1 base and J 2 bases; nucleotides not matched to a gene: 3. CDR3 in DNA: TGTGCCTGGAGTGGACTAGCGGGGCTACAAGAGACCCAGTACTTC. Translating gives CAWSGLAGLQETQYF. Drawing the rest from reference TRBV30 and TRBJ2-5, the complete variable domain is SQTIHQWPATLVQPVGSPLSLECTVEGTSNPNLYWYRQAAGRGLQLLFYSVGIGQISSEVPQNLSASRPQDRQFILSSKKLLLSDSGFYLCAWSGLAGLQETQYFGPGTRLLVL.

The chain has TRBV11-1 and TRBJ2-1, with 9 bases aligning to TRBD1. V was pared by 5 bases and J by 8 bases, with 10 bases of the junction left unmatched. Germline-derived CDR1 and CDR2 are SGHAT and FQDESV (reference sequence). This CDR3 comprises 15 residues. The DNA of the CDR3 is TGTGCCAGCAGCCGAAGGGGACAGGGAGTTCATGAGCAGTTCTTC. Protein sequence: CASSRRGQGVHEQFF.

This clonotype was seen at least ten times. The rearrangement joins TRBV2 to TRBJ1-5, with a possible D match to TRBD1 (6 bases). V lost 8 bases, J lost 0 bases, and 11 bases lay in between. Germline V gene lookup returns CDR1 SNHLY and CDR2 FYNNEI. This CDR3 is built from 14 residues. As DNA, the CDR3 is TGTGCCAGCCGCAGGGGAAATAGCAATCAGCCCCAGCATTTT. It is translated as CASRRGNSNQPQHF.

This clonotype was observed at least ten times. Here the CDR3 DNA reads TGTGCCAGCAGCGACAGGGAGGGAGCCAAAAACATTCAGTACTTC. This encodes CASSDREGAKNIQYF. The chain recombines TRBV2 with TRBJ2-4; D tentatively fits TRBD1 or TRBD2 (7 bases each). The CDR3 length is 15 residues. The germline gives CDR1 SNHLY, CDR2 FYNNEI. The V end lost 6 bases, the J end lost 0 bases, and 12 bases lay between the germline ends.

This clonotype showed up many times. The chain joins TRBV20-1 to TRBJ2-7, with 10 bases that match TRBD1. The V and J ends lost 7 bases and 3 bases, in that order; junction bases with no gene match: 6. The CDR3 totals 13 residues. Germline V gene data show CDR1 as DFQATT and CDR2 as SNEGSKA (reference sequence). The CDR3 region is CSVPGQGFYEQYF. CDR3 nucleotide sequence: TGCAGTGTACCGGGACAGGGGTTCTACGAGCAGTACTTC.

There are many counts of this clonotype. The chain has TRBV7-8 and TRBJ2-7, with unresolved D. Looked up from germline, CDR1 is SGHVS and CDR2 is FQNEAQ. V was clipped by 2 bases and J by 3 bases, with 14 bases between them. The CDR3 is 15 amino acids. The CDR3 sequence: CASSLQIAGYYEQYF. The DNA for the CDR3 is TGTGCCAGCAGCTTACAGATCGCCGGTTACTACGAGCAGTACTTC.

This clonotype was found many times. The chain has TRBV5-1 and TRBJ2-1; maybe TRBD2 (6 bases). The CDR3 totals 14 residues. Trimming cost V 4 bases and J 8 bases, with 16 bases left between them. CDR1 is SGHRS and CDR2 is YFSETQ in the germline V gene. The CDR3 DNA sequence: TGCGCCAGCAGCAAGGGACTGGCCGGGGATGAGCAGTTCTTC. This gives the protein CASSKGLAGDEQFF.

Details on this clonotype: One base away lies a much larger clone, so this may be a sequencing read error. The gene calls are TRBV4-1 and TRBJ1-5; possibly TRBD1 for D (6 bases). The CDR3 is 15 amino acids. Looked up from germline, CDR1 is MGHRA and CDR2 is YSYEKL. In DNA form, the CDR3 reads TGCGCCAGCAGCCACTACAGGGATAGCACTCAGCCCCAGCATTTT. This encodes CASSHYRDSTQPQHF.

This sequence joins TRBV7-9 and TRBJ2-7; D not certain. V lost 3 bases and J lost 4, with 10 bases in between. CDR3 length: 13 residues. CDR1 SEHNR and CDR2 FQNEAQ come from the germline V gene (reference sequence). The CDR3: CASSLSDGYEQYF. The CDR3 coding sequence is TGTGCCAGCAGCTTGTCGGACGGGTACGAGCAGTACTTC.

This clonotype was seen only a few times. V and J are TRBV19 and TRBJ2-4, with TRBD2 matching 8 bases. This CDR3 comprises 15 residues. In germline, CDR1 is LNHDA, CDR2 SQIVND (reference sequence). The trim removed 6 bases at V and 3 bases at J, leaving 7 bases unmatched. CDR3 protein: CASSLPGGNKNIQYF. In DNA, the CDR3 is TGTGCCAGTAGCTTGCCGGGGGGGAACAAAAACATTCAGTACTTC.

This clonotype occurred a few times. Germline and junction disagree at one end, which may indicate a read error. V and J are TRBV7-7 and TRBJ2-5; 10 nucleotides match TRBD2. This CDR3 contains 13 residues. CDR1 and CDR2 (germline): SSHAT, FNYEAQ (reference sequence). CDR3 nucleotides: TGTGCTAGCAGCGGGGGGGGGCACGAGACCCAGTACTTC. Translated: CASSGGGHETQYF.

In its sample, this clonotype was seen many times. J is TRBJ2-7 and V is TRBV7-9, with TRBD2 matching over 10 bases. V lost 3 bases and J lost 4; bases outside the gene matches: 6. Germline V gene sequence: CDR1 SEHNR, CDR2 FQNEAQ (reference sequence). The CDR3 loop spans 15 amino acids. The CDR3 sequence is CASSFSGGAEYEQYF. The DNA of the CDR3 is TGTGCCAGCAGCTTCAGCGGGGGGGCCGAATACGAGCAGTACTTC.

This clonotype was recorded at least ten times. This chain uses TRBV19 with TRBJ2-1; possible D gene TRBD2, 5 bases. The length of the CDR3 is 15 residues. V was cut by 7 bases and J by 0 bases, with 13 bases left in between. The germline CDR1 and CDR2 sequences are LNHDA and SQIVND (reference sequence). The CDR3 protein is CASTRTQSSYNEQFF. As DNA, the CDR3 is TGTGCCAGTACAAGGACTCAGAGCTCCTACAATGAGCAGTTCTTC.

The table lists this clonotype with many counts. DNA of the CDR3: TGTGCCAGCAGTGGTGGTTGGGCCAATGAGCAGTTCTTC. Translation: CASSGGWANEQFF. This chain links TRBV2 with TRBJ2-1; D is uncertain. Per the germline V gene, CDR1 is SNHLY and CDR2 is FYNNEI. Trimming stripped 4 bases from V and 6 bases from J, with 10 bases between. The CDR3 loop spans 13 amino acids.

Of note for this clonotype: A clone one base away is much larger, so this may be a read error. The chain joins TRBV2 to TRBJ2-7; D is possibly TRBD2 (5 bases). Per the germline V gene, CDR1 is SNHLY and CDR2 is FYNNEI. The CDR3 contains 12 residues. CDR3 residues: CVSRRRSYEQYF. CDR3 DNA sequence: TGTGTCAGCAGGAGGAGAAGCTACGAGCAGTACTTC.

This clonotype has ten or more counts. This chain uses TRBV11-2 with TRBJ2-1, with 13 nucleotides matching TRBD2. V was clipped by 6 bases and J by 5 bases; unmatched bases: 7. Germline CDR1 SGHAT, CDR2 FQNNGV. The CDR3 is 16 amino acids. CDR3 sequence: CASSPTSGRANNEQFF. CDR3 bases: TGTGCCAGCAGTCCTACTAGCGGGAGGGCGAACAATGAGCAGTTCTTC.

At least ten counts were recorded for this clonotype. This chain connects TRBV2 to TRBJ2-7, with a possible D match to TRBD2 (6 bases). This CDR3 spans 15 amino acids. Germline CDR1 reads SNHLY; CDR2 reads FYNNEI. V was pared by 7 bases and J by 3 bases, with 19 bases between. CDR3 sequence reads: CASIDAGTFLYEQYF. In nucleotides, the CDR3 is TGTGCCAGCATAGACGCTGGGACTTTCCTCTACGAGCAGTACTTC.

V gene TRBV6-6 combines with J gene TRBJ2-3; 8 bases line up with TRBD2. The CDR3 extends over 16 amino acids. Looked up from germline, CDR1 is MNHNY and CDR2 is SVGAGI (reference sequence). The V segment lost 6 bases and the J segment 3 bases; nucleotides outside the gene matches: 11. This CDR3 reads CASSYLAGRITDTQYF. The CDR3 coding sequence is TGTGCCAGCAGCTACCTAGCGGGCCGTATTACAGATACGCAGTATTTT.

This rearrangement joins TRBV19 to TRBJ2-5, with D perhaps TRBD1 or TRBD2 (5 bases each). The germline V gene has CDR1 LNHDA and CDR2 SQIVND (reference sequence). This CDR3 has 14 amino acids. Trimming left V 1 base short and J 4 bases short, with 10 bases between. CDR3 sequence: CASSIATAAETQYF. CDR3 coding DNA: TGTGCCAGTAGTATAGCGACAGCGGCAGAGACCCAGTACTTC.

This clonotype ranks as medium-sized. The J gene is TRBJ1-3, the V gene TRBV27; D ambiguous. The CDR3 is 10 amino acids. Per the germline V gene, CDR1 is MNHEY and CDR2 is SMNVEV (reference sequence). Trimming removed 5 bases at V and 8 bases at J, with 4 bases between. The CDR3 coding sequence is TGTGCCAGCAGTGGGGACACCATATATTTT. Protein: CASSGDTIYF.

In its sample, this clonotype was seen many times. This chain links TRBV28 with TRBJ2-7, with D perhaps matching TRBD2 (6 bases). Germline assignment: CDR1 MDHEN and CDR2 SYDVKM. V lost 7 bases, J lost 9 bases, and 19 bases lay in between. This CDR3 is 13 amino acids long. The DNA of the CDR3 is TGTGCCAGCACCATCCCGGGGGAACGGGGGCAGTACTTC. Amino acids: CASTIPGERGQYF.

In its sample, this clonotype was seen many times. The V and J genes are TRBV12-3 or TRBV12-4 and TRBJ1-3, with D perhaps matching TRBD1 (6 bases). CDR3 size: 12 residues. Deletions cut 5 bases from V and 7 bases from J, with 9 bases between. The CDR3 region has the DNA TGTGCCAGCAGTCCAAGGGGGAACACCATATATTTT. It encodes CASSPRGNTIYF.